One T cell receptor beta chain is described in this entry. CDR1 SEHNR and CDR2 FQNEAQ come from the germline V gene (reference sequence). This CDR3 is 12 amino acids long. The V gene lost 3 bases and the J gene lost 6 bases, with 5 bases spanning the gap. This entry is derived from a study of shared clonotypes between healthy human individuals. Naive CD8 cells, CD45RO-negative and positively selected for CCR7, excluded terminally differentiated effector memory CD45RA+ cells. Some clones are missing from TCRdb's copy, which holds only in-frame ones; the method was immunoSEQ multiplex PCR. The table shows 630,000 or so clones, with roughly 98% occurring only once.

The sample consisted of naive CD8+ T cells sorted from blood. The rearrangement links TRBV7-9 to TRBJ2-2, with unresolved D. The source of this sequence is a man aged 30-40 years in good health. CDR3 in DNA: TGTGCCAGCAGCTTCGAATCCGGGGAGCTGTTTTTT. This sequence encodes CASSFESGELFF.